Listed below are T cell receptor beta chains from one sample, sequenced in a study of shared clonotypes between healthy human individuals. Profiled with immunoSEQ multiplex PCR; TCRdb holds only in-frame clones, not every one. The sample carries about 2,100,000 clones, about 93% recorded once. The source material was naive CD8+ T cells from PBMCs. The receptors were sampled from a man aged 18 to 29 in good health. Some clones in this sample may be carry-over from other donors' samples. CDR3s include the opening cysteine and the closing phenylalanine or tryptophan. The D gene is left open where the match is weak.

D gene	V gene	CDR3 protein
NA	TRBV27	CASGDHLTDTQYF
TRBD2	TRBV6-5	CATIAGARTDTQYF
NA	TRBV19	CASSVTISNYEQYF
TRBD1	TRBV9	CASSVGQGRNQPQHF
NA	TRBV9	CASSVAAGSTSYEQYF
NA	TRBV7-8	CASSHHYPQSRANVLTF
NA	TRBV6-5	CASSYEQGSYEQYF
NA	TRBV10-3	CAISEPPGGFETQYF
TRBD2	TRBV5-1	CASSLAGPREGHEQYF
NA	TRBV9	CASSVGGRVDDGELFF
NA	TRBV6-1	CASALNPVNTEAFF
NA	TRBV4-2	CASSHSGPSGNTIYF
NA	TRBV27	CASSLPFRGAGPYEQYF
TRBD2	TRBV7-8	CASSLRGGSYNEQFF
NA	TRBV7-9	CASSPTGTQQETQYF
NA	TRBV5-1	CASSPSLAGGGGYTF
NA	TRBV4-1	CASSRRGTAYEQYF
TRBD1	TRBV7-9	CASSADREETQYF